Presented here are 10 T cell receptor beta chains from one specimen sequenced in a study of T cell responses to AZD1222 COVID-19 vaccine. Using immunoSEQ multiplex PCR, the repertoire was profiled, and TCRdb retains in-frame clones only, with some absent. The sample holds around 140,000 clones, 80% to 90% seen once. The specimen was peripheral blood, collected on day 0 of AZD1222 vaccination. Source of these receptors: an adult in good health.

The V call is TRBV24-1, the J call TRBJ2-7; unclear D gene. CDR1 is KGHDR and CDR2 is SFDVKD in the germline V gene. The CDR3 totals 13 residues. Trimming shortened V by 8 bases and J by 5 bases, and 15 bases separated the two germline ends. This CDR3 reads CATKTRTEHEQYF. CDR3 in DNA: TGTGCCACCAAAACCCGGACGGAACACGAGCAGTACTTC.

This chain joins TRBV6-2 or TRBV6-3 and TRBJ2-7; D is ambiguous. The V end was cut by 6 bases, the J end by 5 bases, with 14 bases between. CDR1 and CDR2 (germline): MNHEY, SVGEGT. The CDR3 sequence is 13 residues long. The CDR3 nucleotides are TGTGCCAGCAGCCCCCCCGCCGCCGACGAGCAGTACTTC. Translating it yields CASSPPAADEQYF.

The chain employs TRBV6-6 and TRBJ2-1; no reliable D call. CDR1 is MNHNY and CDR2 is SVGAGI in the germline V gene (reference sequence). CDR3 length: 14 residues. Trimming shortened V by 0 bases and J by 6 bases, and 9 bases separated the two germline ends. CDR3 sequence: CASSYSKAINEQFF. The CDR3 region has the DNA TGTGCCAGCAGTTACTCGAAAGCCATCAATGAGCAGTTCTTC.

This chain joins TRBV30 and TRBJ2-5; the D gene is possibly TRBD2 (6 bases). Germline V gene lookup returns CDR1 GTSNPN and CDR2 SVGIG (reference sequence). Deletions cut 1 base from V and 4 bases from J, with 16 bases between. The CDR3 length is 15 residues. The CDR3 DNA is TGTGCCTGGAGTGGCCCGGGCGGGGTGATAGAGACCCAGTACTTC. Its translation: CAWSGPGGVIETQYF.

The V and J genes are TRBV30 and TRBJ1-2; D ambiguous. The CDR3 extends over 15 amino acids. The V gene's germline CDR1 is GTSNPN and CDR2 SVGIG (reference sequence). V was pared by 3 bases and J by 8 bases, with 22 bases between. The CDR3 bases are TGTGCCTGGAGGGATGGAAAGGGTAAGATCAGCGGCTACACCTTC. The encoded protein is CAWRDGKGKISGYTF.

This clone was recorded once. The chain carries TRBV4-1 and TRBJ1-5; D remains unclear. Looked up from germline, CDR1 is MGHRA and CDR2 is YSYEKL. V dropped 1 base and J dropped 5 bases, with 15 bases sitting between them. The CDR3 spans 16 residues. The DNA of the CDR3 is TGCGCCAGCAGCCAAGTGGGTCACAACCGTTATCAGCCCCAGCATTTT. It encodes CASSQVGHNRYQPQHF.

In its sample, this clone was seen once. The rearrangement links TRBV20-1 to TRBJ2-7; D is possibly TRBD1 or TRBD2 (6 bases each). V dropped 3 bases and J dropped 4 bases, with 19 bases sitting between them. Germline-derived CDR1 and CDR2 are DFQATT and SNEGSKA (reference sequence). CDR3 size: 15 residues. The CDR3 bases are TGCAGTGCTAGTGGGACTCAGGGGAAAGGGTACGAGCAGTACTTC. This gives the protein CSASGTQGKGYEQYF.

This rearrangement joins TRBV24-1 to TRBJ2-1; 10 bases are shared with TRBD1. Germline CDR1 is KGHDR and CDR2 is SFDVKD. The CDR3 is made up of 14 amino acids. The V and J ends lost 1 base and 8 bases, in that order; junction bases with no gene match: 1. The DNA for the CDR3 is TGTGCCACCAGTGATTTTGGGACAGGGGATGAGCAGTTCTTC. Translating it yields CATSDFGTGDEQFF.

Concerning this clone: Other DNA sequences from this sample encode an identical CDR3 as well. The CDR3 bases are TGTGCCAGCAGAGGGAACACTGAAGCTTTCTTT. It encodes CASRGNTEAFF. The chain recombines TRBV6-5 with TRBJ1-1; no firm D call. Germline loops: CDR1 MNHEY, CDR2 SVGAGI. The V gene lost 6 bases and the J gene lost 1 base, with 3 bases spanning the gap. There are 11 residues in the CDR3.

This clone was detected only once. CDR3 sequence (DNA): TGTGCCAGCAGTTACAAAAAGTTCTACGAGCAGTACTTC. This encodes CASSYKKFYEQYF. This chain joins TRBV6-5 and TRBJ2-7; the D is unclear. Between the trimmed V and J ends, which lost 2 bases and 3 bases, there was a span of 8 bases. This CDR3 is 13 amino acids long. From germline, CDR1 is MNHEY and CDR2 SVGAGI.